This T cell receptor beta chain came from a study of blood T cell repertoires in COVID-19. The repertoire was sequenced with immunoSEQ multiplex PCR; TCRdb's copy has only in-frame clones and lacks some. The sample consists of approximately 190,000 clones, 70% to 90% of them appearing once. V was pared by 5 bases and J by 2 bases, with 9 bases between. This CDR3 contains 13 residues. The germline gives CDR1 LNHDA, CDR2 SQIVND (reference sequence). The chain joins TRBV19 to TRBJ1-1; D is undetermined. The receptor was derived from a woman aged 40-49 years who had recovered from COVID-19. Material for sequencing was peripheral blood. The CDR3: CASSLTDNTEAFF. The CDR3, as DNA: TGTGCCAGTAGTCTCACAGATAACACTGAAGCTTTCTTT.